This entry is about one T cell receptor beta chain. Its binding antigen is unknown. Per-nucleotide qualities are absent, and no much larger clonotype sits a single base away. These data are taken from a study of shared clonotypes between healthy human individuals (dated by TCRdb to the early 2020s). Regarding the research as a whole: The cohort comprised two women and a few men aged 18 to 49 years. For each donor, three plates each were used for CD4 naive and CD4 memory, two plates were used for CD8 naive, and one plate was used for CD8 memory. To estimate repertoire size and how much clonotype sharing occurs between individuals, the study deeply sequenced the blood TCR repertoires of several healthy adults. Different laboratories and diverse techniques were used to prepare libraries and sequence TCR repertoires, to increase sequencing depth and limit assay-specific biases. Between about 0.85 and 8.9 billion PBMCs per donor were obtained by leukapheresis. Results and caveats for the whole study, not just this receptor: Sampling was limited to blood, and TCR repertoires in tissue likely differ from TCR repertoires in blood. Estimated clonotype richness was generally larger for naive than for memory subsets. Pairwise subsampling led to the expectation that sequencing depth would affect the degree of clonotype sharing among donors. Compared with non-shared clonotypes, the clonotypes found in all four sorted-subset donors had higher generation probabilities. Roughly 5% of naive CD4, around 3.5% of naive CD8, roughly 2.4% of memory CD4, and over 0.35% of memory CD8 clonotypes were shared across a few donors. The small number of donors limited the genetic and exposure-history diversity represented. Incomplete sequencing was indicated by rarefaction of sorted-subset datasets, despite the large sequencing depth.

The donors were healthy, HIV-negative adults who had no recently reported acute infections or vaccinations. Only Caucasian adults living in Nashville, Tennessee, USA were represented among the donors. CD4+ T cells were enriched through magnetic negative selection, after which naive cells were positively selected on CD45RA and the remaining negative fraction served as the memory subset. Blood was obtained by leukapheresis, after which PBMCs were separated by Ficoll-Histopaque density gradient centrifugation and cryopreserved in liquid nitrogen vapor phase. Purity and quantity of every magnetically sorted T cell population were checked by analytical flow cytometry. Genomic DNA was isolated from each sorted fraction and quantified by UV absorbance on a Nanodrop 2000c. TCR CDR3 regions were amplified from genomic DNA by multiplex PCR using the deep immunoSEQ assay. For each cell subset, the extracted genomic DNA was distributed evenly across all wells of several immunoSEQ 96-well plates, and each plate served as one replicate. Each replicate PCR for sorted subsets received around 200 ng genomic DNA, equal to roughly 29,000 T cell genomes. Purified libraries were quantified with a Qubit 3.0 fluorometer, sized on a Bioanalyzer 2100, and re-quantified with the KAPA Library Quantification kit. Each immunoSEQ 96-well plate was sequenced on its own single-read 150-cycle Illumina NextSeq 550 flow cell. From the authors' description of their analysis: The immunoSEQ output contained only junctional sequences without quality scores, so filtering could not match that applied to full-length reads. Sequences were annotated with PyIR, a Python wrapper for IgBLAST v1.9, using IMGT germline references to assign V/J genes and CDR3. Reads were removed for weak V/J assignments (E-value above 1e-6), missing CDR3, stop codons, out-of-frame junctions, or ambiguous translated residues. A V3J clonotype was defined by an identical inferred V gene, J gene, and CDR3 amino acid sequence. Percentage overlap between repertoires was calculated by dividing the number of shared unique clonotypes by the size of the smaller repertoire. Repertoire richness was assessed with RTK rarefaction, the Chao1 estimator, and Recon v2.1 estimates of unobserved clonotypes. For all TCRbeta clonotypes obtained by the gDNA method from a few donors, generation probabilities were computed with OLGA. Not all clones reach the TCRdb copy of this immuneACCESS table, which keeps in-frame sequences only. Checked studies attribute under half of the gap to unresolved V genes and leave the rest unexplained. The V and J calls and clone size were taken over from that table, and D and trimming were inferred from the DNA. This sample holds roughly 1,600,000 clones; approximately 98.5% were observed only once. The top ten hold about 0.35% of the sample.

CDR1 and CDR2 are drawn from the germline V gene (reference sequence): LNHDA, SQIVND. Inclusive of the bounding cysteine and phenylalanine, the CDR3 is 17 residues long. Just the 51-base CDR3 DNA is kept, in frame starting at base 1. V is pruned by 5 bases and J by 5 bases, leaving 9 bases of the junction without a gene match. This clonotype originated in a man aged 25 to 40 in good health. The sample consisted of naive CD4+ T cells sorted from blood. This sample's cell subset or site label indicates: CD45RA+ positively selected. This chain joins TRBV19 to TRBJ2-3; 14 of the junction bases match TRBD2. The DNA sequence is TGTGCCAGTAGTCAGCGACTAGCGGGAGGGTTGGGAGATACGCAGTATTTT. The encoded protein is CASSQRLAGGLGDTQYF.